Listed below are T cell receptor beta chains from one sample, sequenced in a study of CD8+ T cells in alopecia areata. TCRdb's copy holds only in-frame clones and misses some; the assay was immunoSEQ multiplex PCR. Among 170,000 or so clones listed, roughly 62% were seen once. Source: CD8+ T cells sorted from blood, taken at week 24, from a patient treated with tofacitinib. The receptors here all came from a human donor with alopecia areata. CDR3s include the opening cysteine and the closing phenylalanine or tryptophan. D genes are given only for firm matches. For some rows the clone size is stated as once, few or many, or as a class when expanded; others skip it.

-	TRBV30	TRBJ1-4	-	CAWQEIATNEKLFF	TGTGCCTGGCAGGAGATTGCAACTAATGAAAAACTGTTTTTT
TRBD1	TRBV5-1	TRBJ1-5	-	CASSASGQGNQPQHF	TGCGCCAGCAGCGCCTCTGGACAGGGCAATCAGCCCCAGCATTTT
-	TRBV30	TRBJ1-1	once	CAWSVILNTEAFF	TGTGCCTGGAGTGTAATCCTCAACACTGAAGCTTTCTTT
-	TRBV4-1	TRBJ2-3	-	CASSHRLAASDTQYF	TGCGCCAGCAGCCATCGGCTAGCCGCGTCAGATACGCAGTATTTT
TRBD1	TRBV15	TRBJ2-7	-	CATSRGGTGPYEQYF	TGTGCCACCAGCAGAGGCGGGACAGGACCCTACGAGCAGTACTTC
TRBD1	TRBV6-1	TRBJ1-2	few	CASSARQGIDGYTF	TGTGCCAGCAGTGCGAGACAGGGGATAGATGGCTACACCTTC
-	TRBV14	TRBJ1-1	few	CASSPPAGLGTEAFF	TGTGCCAGCAGCCCCCCAGCAGGGTTGGGCACTGAAGCTTTCTTT
-	TRBV13	TRBJ2-7	few	CASSFEEQSSYEQYF	TGTGCCAGCAGCTTCGAGGAACAGAGCTCCTACGAGCAGTACTTC
-	TRBV7-9	TRBJ2-7	-	CAIPVSDSSYEQYF	TGTGCCATTCCAGTTTCGGACAGTTCCTACGAGCAGTACTTC
-	TRBV25-1	TRBJ1-5	-	CASSGWGGNQPQHF	TGTGCCAGCAGTGGGTGGGGAGGGAATCAGCCCCAGCATTTT
-	TRBV29-1	TRBJ2-2	-	CSVERPGKTGNTGELFF	TGCAGCGTTGAACGGCCCGGGAAGACAGGGAACACCGGGGAGCTGTTTTTT
-	TRBV6-5	TRBJ2-5	few	CASRASKETQYF	TGTGCCAGCAGAGCCTCCAAAGAGACCCAGTACTTC
-	TRBV2	TRBJ2-5	-	CASEADQETQYF	TGTGCCAGCGAAGCGGACCAAGAGACCCAGTACTTC
-	TRBV14	TRBJ2-1	few	CASSQGYEQFF	TGTGCCAGCAGCCAGGGTTATGAGCAGTTCTTC
-	TRBV2	TRBJ1-4	-	CASSAAQATNEKLFF	TGTGCCAGCAGCGCAGCACAAGCAACTAATGAAAAACTGTTTTTT
-	TRBV7-9	TRBJ1-2	-	CASIFPDKVGDGYTF	TGTGCCAGCATCTTCCCAGATAAAGTAGGGGATGGCTACACCTTC